The entry that follows covers one TCR beta chain sequence. What this receptor recognizes is not known. No clone much larger than this one lies a single base away; base qualities are absent. Library construction relied on the immunoSEQ multiplex PCR assay. TCRdb mirrors the immuneACCESS table, restricted to in-frame sequences. Some clones are absent from its copies; in checked studies, under half trace to an unresolved V gene, and the reason for the others is unknown. The table for this sample lists under 50,000 clones; about 86% of them were counted only once. The ten most abundant clones make up approximately 23% of the sample. The sample belongs to a study of radiotherapy plus CTLA-4 blockade in lung cancer (dated by TCRdb to the late 2010s). Regarding the study in general: Objective responses occurred in 18% of enrolled patients, and 25% to 40% achieved disease control. Beyond this particular receptor, the publication reports: After treatment with radiotherapy and ipilimumab, TCR clones that originated in tumors expanded in peripheral blood. The strongest predictors of response were reported to be early dynamic shifts in blood T cell clones along with a rise in serum interferon-beta following radiation.

The study tested focal radiation therapy combined with CTLA-4 blockade (ipilimumab) in patients with chemo-refractory metastatic non-small-cell lung cancer. This material consisted of peripheral blood, taken from a patient treated with radiotherapy plus ipilimumab. This receptor was identified in a human donor with non-small cell lung cancer whose response to radiotherapy plus ipilimumab could not be evaluated.

For the CDR3, the sequence is CASRRAGGTYEQYF. Read as DNA, the sequence is TGTGCCAGCAGGCGAGCGGGAGGGACCTACGAGCAGTACTTC. The sequence is built from TRBV28 and TRBJ2-7; 10 bases in the junction line up with TRBD2. From a lookup of the germline V gene, CDR1 and CDR2 are MDHEN and SYDVKM. V is trimmed back by 6 bases and J by 2 bases, and the junction contains 4 bases that no gene match accounts for. From its cysteine to its phenylalanine, the CDR3 spans 14 amino acids. Only CDR3 DNA is held: 42 bases, read in frame from base 1.